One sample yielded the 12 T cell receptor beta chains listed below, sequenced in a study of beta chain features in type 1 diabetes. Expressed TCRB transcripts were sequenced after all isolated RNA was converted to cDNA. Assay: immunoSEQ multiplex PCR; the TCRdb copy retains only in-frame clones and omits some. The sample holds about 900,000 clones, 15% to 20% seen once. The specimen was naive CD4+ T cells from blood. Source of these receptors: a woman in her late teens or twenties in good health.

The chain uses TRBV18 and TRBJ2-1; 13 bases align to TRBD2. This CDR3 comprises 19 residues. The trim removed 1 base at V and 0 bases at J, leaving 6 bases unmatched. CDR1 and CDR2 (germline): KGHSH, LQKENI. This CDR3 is CASSPLGTSGTSSYNEQFF. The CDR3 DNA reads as TGTGCCAGCTCACCACTCGGGACTAGCGGGACTTCCTCCTACAATGAGCAGTTCTTC.

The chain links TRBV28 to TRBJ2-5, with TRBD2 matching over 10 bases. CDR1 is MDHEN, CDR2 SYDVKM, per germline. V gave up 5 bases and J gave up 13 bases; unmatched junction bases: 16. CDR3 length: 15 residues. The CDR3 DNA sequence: TGTGCCAGCAGTCCCCCTAGCCTAGCGGGAGCCAGTCGGTACTTC. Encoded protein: CASSPPSLAGASRYF.

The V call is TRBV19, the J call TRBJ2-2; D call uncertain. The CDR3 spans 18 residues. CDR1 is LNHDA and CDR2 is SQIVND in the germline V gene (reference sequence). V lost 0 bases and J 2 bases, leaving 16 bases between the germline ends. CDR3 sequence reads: CASSIDPFRRSNTGELFF. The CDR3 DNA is TGTGCCAGTAGTATAGATCCATTCCGACGGTCCAACACCGGGGAGCTGTTTTTT.

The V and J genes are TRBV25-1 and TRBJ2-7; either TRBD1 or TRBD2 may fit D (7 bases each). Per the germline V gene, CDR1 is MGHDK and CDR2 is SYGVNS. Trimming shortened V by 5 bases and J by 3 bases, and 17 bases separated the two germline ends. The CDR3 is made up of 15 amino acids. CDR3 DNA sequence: TGTGCCAGCAGTACGACAGGGAGGGATGACTACGAGCAGTACTTC. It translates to CASSTTGRDDYEQYF.

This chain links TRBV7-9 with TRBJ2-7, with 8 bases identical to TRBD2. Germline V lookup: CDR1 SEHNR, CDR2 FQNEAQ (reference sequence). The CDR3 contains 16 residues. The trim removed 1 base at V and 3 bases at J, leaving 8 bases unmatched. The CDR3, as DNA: TGTGCCAGCAGCTTAGGCCGGAGCGGGAGAGGCTACGAGCAGTACTTC. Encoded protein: CASSLGRSGRGYEQYF.

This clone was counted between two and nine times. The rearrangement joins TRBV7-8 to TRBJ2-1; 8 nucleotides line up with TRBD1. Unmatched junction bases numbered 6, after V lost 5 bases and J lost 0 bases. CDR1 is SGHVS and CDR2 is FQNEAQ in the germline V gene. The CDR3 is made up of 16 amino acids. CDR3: CASSPRQGSSYNEQFF. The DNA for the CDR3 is TGTGCCAGCAGCCCCAGACAGGGGAGCTCCTACAATGAGCAGTTCTTC. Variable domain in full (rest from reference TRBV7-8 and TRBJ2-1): GAGVSQSPRYKVAKRGQDVALRCDPISGHVSLFWYQQALGQGPEFLTYFQNEAQLDKSGLPSDRFFAERPEGSVSTLKIQRTQQEDSAVYLCASSPRQGSSYNEQFFGPGTRLTVL.

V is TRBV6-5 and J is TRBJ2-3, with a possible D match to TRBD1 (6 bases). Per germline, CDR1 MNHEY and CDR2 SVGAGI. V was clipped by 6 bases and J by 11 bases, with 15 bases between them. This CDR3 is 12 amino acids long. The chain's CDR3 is CASSRRGIGQYF. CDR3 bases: TGTGCCAGCAGCCGCAGGGGAATTGGGCAGTATTTT.

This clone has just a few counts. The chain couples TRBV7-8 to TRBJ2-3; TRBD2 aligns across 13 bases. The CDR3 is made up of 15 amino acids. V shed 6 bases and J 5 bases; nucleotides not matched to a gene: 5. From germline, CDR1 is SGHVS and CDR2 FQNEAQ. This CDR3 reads CASRLAGGPGDTQYF. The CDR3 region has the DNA TGTGCCAGCAGACTAGCGGGAGGGCCGGGAGATACGCAGTATTTT.

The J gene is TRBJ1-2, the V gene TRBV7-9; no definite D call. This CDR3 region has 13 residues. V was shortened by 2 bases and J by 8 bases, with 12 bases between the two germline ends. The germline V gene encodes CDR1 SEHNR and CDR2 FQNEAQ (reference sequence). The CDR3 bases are TGTGCCAGCAGCTTATCCCGGGTGGAAGGCTACACCTTC. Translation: CASSLSRVEGYTF. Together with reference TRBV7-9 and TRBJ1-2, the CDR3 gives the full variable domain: DTGVSQNPRHKITKRGQNVTFRCDPISEHNRLYWYRQTLGQGPEFLTYFQNEAQLEKSRLLSDRFSAERPKGSFSTLEIQRTEQGDSAMYLCASSLSRVEGYTFGSGTRLTVV.

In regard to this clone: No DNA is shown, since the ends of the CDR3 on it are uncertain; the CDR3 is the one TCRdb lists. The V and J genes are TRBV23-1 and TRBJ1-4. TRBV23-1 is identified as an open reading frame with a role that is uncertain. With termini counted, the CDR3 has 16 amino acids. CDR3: CASSHGGQQLMKNCFF.

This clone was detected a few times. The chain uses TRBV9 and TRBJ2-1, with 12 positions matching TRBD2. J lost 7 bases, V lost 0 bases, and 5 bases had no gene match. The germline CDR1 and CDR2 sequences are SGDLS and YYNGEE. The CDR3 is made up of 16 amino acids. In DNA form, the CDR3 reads TGTGCCAGCAGCGTAGGAGAGACTAGCGGGAGAAATGAGCAGTTCTTC. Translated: CASSVGETSGRNEQFF. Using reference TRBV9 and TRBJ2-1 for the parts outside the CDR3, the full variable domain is DSGVTQTPKHLITATGQRVTLRCSPRSGDLSVYWYQQSLDQGLQFLIQYYNGEERAKGNILERFSAQQFPDLHSELNLSSLELGDSALYFCASSVGETSGRNEQFFGPGTRLTVL.

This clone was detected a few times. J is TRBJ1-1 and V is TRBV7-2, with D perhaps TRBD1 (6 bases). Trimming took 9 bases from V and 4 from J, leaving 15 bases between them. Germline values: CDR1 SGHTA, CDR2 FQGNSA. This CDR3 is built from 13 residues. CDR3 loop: CASSGGGFTEAFF. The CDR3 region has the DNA TGTGCCAGTTCCGGGGGGGGCTTCACTGAAGCTTTCTTT. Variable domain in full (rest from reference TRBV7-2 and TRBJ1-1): GAGVSQSPSNKVTEKGKDVELRCDPISGHTALYWYRQSLGQGLEFLIYFQGNSAPDKSGLPSDRFSAERTGGSVSTLTIQRTQQEDSAVYLCASSGGGFTEAFFGQGTRLTVV.